A single sample is the source of the 17 T cell receptor beta chains below, sequenced in a study of cytomegalovirus exposure and HLA in healthy donors. PCR amplification relied on 60 Vbeta primers (plus 13 Jbeta primers). Only in-frame clones appear in the TCRdb table, and some are missing; sequencing was by immunoSEQ multiplex PCR. The profile shows a few hundred thousand clones, 75% to 90% of them singletons. The source material was PBMCs. These TCRs come from a girl aged 2 to 10 in good health and CMV-seronegative.

The rearrangement links TRBV30 to TRBJ2-5, with 7 bases lining up with TRBD1. The last part of the DNA fits TRBJ2-7 better; the J call may be wrong. Germline CDR1 is GTSNPN and CDR2 is SVGIG (reference sequence). CDR3 length equals 16 residues. CDR3 loop: CAWSLGMTGLGDEQYF. The DNA of the CDR3 is TGTGCCTGGAGTTTGGGAATGACAGGGCTTGGGGACGAGCAGTACTTC.

This chain links TRBV6-1 with TRBJ2-1, with D possibly being TRBD2 (6 bases). The CDR3 sequence is 13 residues long. Per the germline V gene, CDR1 is MNHNS and CDR2 is SASEGT. Trimming left V 7 bases short and J 6 bases short, with 13 bases between. CDR3 loop: CASTWDFVNEQFF. In nucleotides, the CDR3 is TGTGCCAGCACTTGGGACTTCGTCAATGAGCAGTTCTTC.

The J gene is TRBJ2-1, the V gene TRBV2, with 9 bases aligning to TRBD2. Per the germline V gene, CDR1 is SNHLY and CDR2 is FYNNEI. The CDR3 runs 17 residues. The J segment lost 0 bases and the V segment lost 6 bases, leaving 9 bases of the junction unmatched. CDR3: CASSLALSGSSYNEQFF. CDR3 sequence (DNA): TGTGCCAGCAGCCTTGCTCTTAGCGGGAGCTCCTACAATGAGCAGTTCTTC.

The chain joins TRBV5-3 to TRBJ2-7; a weak D match, TRBD2 (6 bases). TRBV5-3 carries the ORF label, with uncertain function. This CDR3 has 16 residues. V lost 0 bases and J 2 bases, leaving 15 bases between the germline ends. CDR3 residues: CARSLERVAATYEQYF. CDR3 in DNA: TGTGCCAGAAGCTTGGAGAGGGTAGCGGCCACCTACGAGCAGTACTTC.

The genes are TRBV19 and TRBJ1-5; 8 bases agree with TRBD1. Germline V CDR1 and CDR2: LNHDA, SQIVND (reference sequence). This CDR3 contains 13 residues. V dropped 8 bases and J dropped 5; count of bases not matched to a gene: 5. The CDR3 DNA reads TGTGCCAGTTCACAGGGGGGGTATCAGCCCCAGCATTTT. This codes for CASSQGGYQPQHF.

The V and J genes are TRBV7-9 and TRBJ2-7, with 12 positions matching TRBD2. The CDR3 runs to 15 residues. The germline gives CDR1 SEHNR, CDR2 FQNEAQ (reference sequence). V was clipped by 5 bases and J by 8 bases; unmatched bases: 10. CDR3 nucleotides: TGTGCCAGCAGCCCGACCTCTAGCGGGGGGGCCAAGCAGTACTTC. Protein sequence: CASSPTSSGGAKQYF. The complete variable domain, with remaining parts taken from reference TRBV7-9 and TRBJ2-7, reads DTGVSQNPRHKITKRGQNVTFRCDPISEHNRLYWYRQTLGQGPEFLTYFQNEAQLEKSRLLSDRFSAERPKGSFSTLEIQRTEQGDSAMYLCASSPTSSGGAKQYFGPGTRLTVT.

This clone was recorded only once. V gene TRBV29-1 combines with J gene TRBJ1-2; 11 bases fit TRBD1. This CDR3 spans 17 amino acids. The V segment lost 3 bases and the J segment 5 bases; nucleotides outside the gene matches: 14. CDR1 is SQVTM, CDR2 ANQGSEA, per germline. The CDR3 is CSVEYRDRGFLGYGYTF. CDR3 nucleotide sequence: TGCAGCGTTGAGTACCGGGACAGGGGGTTTTTGGGGTATGGCTACACCTTC.

The chain uses TRBV7-7 and TRBJ2-3; 14 nucleotides match TRBD2. Germline V lookup: CDR1 SSHAT, CDR2 FNYEAQ (reference sequence). This CDR3 is built from 21 residues. V shed 5 bases and J 0 bases; nucleotides not matched to a gene: 16. This CDR3 is CASSPLRGRTSGGTSTDTQYF. The DNA of the CDR3 is TGTGCCAGCAGCCCCTTAAGAGGTCGGACTAGCGGGGGGACTAGCACAGATACGCAGTATTTT.

The chain combines TRBV27 with TRBJ1-6; tentatively, D is TRBD1 (5 bases). The V end lost 3 bases, the J end lost 7 bases, and 13 bases lay between the germline ends. The CDR3 runs 15 residues. Germline CDR1 and CDR2: MNHEY and SMNVEV (reference sequence). In DNA form, the CDR3 reads TGTGCCAGCAGTTTTGACAGTCTAGTAAATTCACCCCTCCACTTT. Translated: CASSFDSLVNSPLHF.

The chain uses TRBV2 and TRBJ1-2; no reliable D call. Germline CDR1 and CDR2: SNHLY and FYNNEI. There are 11 residues in the CDR3. The V gene lost 8 bases and the J gene lost 3 bases, with 7 bases spanning the gap. The CDR3 sequence is CASERDYGYTF. The CDR3, as DNA: TGTGCCAGCGAACGGGACTATGGCTACACCTTC.

V is TRBV27 and J is TRBJ1-2; 7 positions agree with TRBD1. This CDR3 region has 17 residues. Trimming cost V 8 bases and J 1 base; bases outside gene matches: 16. CDR1 is MNHEY, CDR2 SMNVEV, per germline (reference sequence). The CDR3 DNA is TGTGCCAGCCACCCCCTTGGGTCGGACAGGAGTAACTATGGCTACACCTTC. It codes for CASHPLGSDRSNYGYTF.

The chain carries TRBV5-4 and TRBJ1-2; TRBD1 matches 8 bases. Germline assignment: CDR1 SGHNT and CDR2 YYREEE (reference sequence). The CDR3 consists of 13 residues. The V segment lost 5 bases and the J segment 8 bases; nucleotides outside the gene matches: 8. The CDR3: CASREQGAWGYTF. The CDR3 DNA reads as TGTGCCAGCAGGGAGCAGGGGGCGTGGGGCTACACCTTC.

This clone appeared a few times. The chain has TRBV7-9 and TRBJ2-7; tentative D call: TRBD2 (7 bases). CDR1 is SEHNR, CDR2 FQNEAQ, per germline (reference sequence). The CDR3 runs 16 residues. V lost 1 base to trimming and J lost 5 bases, with 18 bases between them. CDR3 DNA sequence: TGTGCCAGCAGCTTAGATCCCGGGGGGCGACTAGACGAGCAGTACTTC. Translated, it gives CASSLDPGGRLDEQYF.

This clone has just one count. The rearrangement joins TRBV5-5 to TRBJ2-7; D unresolved. The CDR3 extends over 15 amino acids. Germline lookup yields CDR1 SGHKS and CDR2 YYEKEE (reference sequence). Trimming left V 4 bases short and J 2 bases short, with 16 bases between. The CDR3 sequence: CASSPARSLPYEQYF. CDR3 sequence (DNA): TGTGCCAGCAGCCCGGCCCGGAGTCTTCCCTACGAGCAGTACTTC.

The CDR3 reads CASSPNPAGYDYEQYF. The CDR3 coding sequence is TGTGCCAGCAGCCCAAACCCGGCAGGGTATGACTACGAGCAGTACTTC. V is TRBV7-9 and J is TRBJ2-7; D is perhaps TRBD1 (5 bases). The CDR3 totals 16 residues. Trimming removed 5 bases at V and 3 bases at J, with 20 bases between. CDR1 is SEHNR, CDR2 FQNEAQ, per germline (reference sequence).

The J gene is TRBJ1-2, the V gene TRBV29-1, with 7 bases matching TRBD1. The V gene's germline CDR1 is SQVTM and CDR2 ANQGSEA. J lost 4 bases, V lost 3 bases, and 5 bases had no gene match. The CDR3 contains 13 residues. The CDR3: CSVETGRLYGYTF. In nucleotides, the CDR3 is TGCAGCGTTGAGACAGGGAGACTCTATGGCTACACCTTC.

This clone was counted a few times. The V gene is TRBV9, the J gene TRBJ2-6, with D possibly matching TRBD1 (6 bases). Germline assignment: CDR1 SGDLS and CDR2 YYNGEE. The V gene lost 9 bases and the J gene lost 4 bases, with 14 bases spanning the gap. The CDR3 contains 14 residues. DNA for the CDR3: TGTGCCACAGGAAGGGGGTACGGGGCCAACGTCCTGACTTTC. Protein: CATGRGYGANVLTF.